The 27 T cell receptor beta chains presented below share a single source sample, sequenced in a study of TIL therapy for anti-PD-1-resistant metastatic lung cancer. The immunoSEQ assay was v3. TCRdb's table, derived via immunoSEQ multiplex PCR, lists solely in-frame clones and lacks some. The table includes just under 60,000 clones, around 79% detected once. The time point: pre-treatment sample, taken before nivolumab and TIL therapy. The sample in question was blood, obtained at baseline. These receptors came from a person aged 25 to 85 with non-small cell lung cancer.

V gene TRBV6-1 combines with J gene TRBJ2-5; 7 nucleotides line up with TRBD1. V shed 5 bases and J 3 bases; nucleotides not matched to a gene: 3. Germline loops: CDR1 MNHNS, CDR2 SASEGT. The CDR3 is made up of 13 amino acids. CDR3 sequence: CASSIDREETQYF. The CDR3 DNA is TGTGCCAGCAGTATAGACAGGGAAGAGACCCAGTACTTC.

The table lists this clone with a few counts. The chain recombines TRBV28 with TRBJ1-2; D is undetermined. The V gene lost 5 bases and the J gene lost 8 bases, with 12 bases spanning the gap. Germline CDR1 reads MDHEN; CDR2 reads SYDVKM. This CDR3 spans 12 amino acids. CDR3 residues: CASSPFKQGYTF. CDR3 bases: TGTGCCAGCAGTCCTTTTAAGCAGGGCTACACCTTC.

This clone was observed once. The chain uses TRBV5-1 and TRBJ2-1; 13 bases map to TRBD2. V lost 0 bases and J lost 4; bases outside the gene matches: 1. CDR3 size: 16 residues. Germline CDR1 reads SGHRS; CDR2 reads YFSETQ. CDR3 loop: CASSLGTSGGYNEQFF. DNA for the CDR3: TGCGCCAGCAGCTTGGGGACTAGCGGGGGATACAATGAGCAGTTCTTC.

This clone was recorded a few times. V is TRBV27 and J is TRBJ1-1; TRBD1 is a possible D gene (6 bases). CDR3 length: 15 amino acids. V lost 1 base and J lost 6, with 15 bases in between. Per the germline V gene, CDR1 is MNHEY and CDR2 is SMNVEV (reference sequence). The CDR3 protein is CASSLYGGGVAEAFF. The CDR3, as DNA: TGTGCCAGCAGTTTATATGGAGGGGGGGTGGCTGAAGCTTTCTTT.

As for this clone: Additional DNA sequences in this sample encode the identical CDR3. This sequence joins TRBV5-1 and TRBJ1-4, with TRBD1 identical over 8 bases. Germline V gene sequence: CDR1 SGHRS, CDR2 YFSETQ. CDR3 length equals 14 residues. Losses at the gene ends were 0 bases for V and 5 bases for J; bases not matched to a gene: 0. CDR3 bases: TGCGCCAGCAGCTTGGGGACAGGGAATGAAAAACTGTTTTTT. It translates to CASSLGTGNEKLFF.

The chain has TRBV5-4 and TRBJ2-1; 11 bases line up with TRBD2. From germline, CDR1 is SGHNT and CDR2 YYREEE (reference sequence). CDR3 length: 16 residues. V gave up 1 base and J gave up 9 bases; unmatched junction bases: 9. DNA for the CDR3: TGTGCCAGCAGCTTGTTTACTAGCGGGAGTTTCACTGAGCAGTTCTTC. Protein product: CASSLFTSGSFTEQFF.

This clone turned up a few times. The chain couples TRBV6-4 to TRBJ1-2, with TRBD1 matching over 9 bases. V trimming: 6 bases; J trimming: 5 bases; junction bases outside the gene matches: 4. The CDR3 covers 13 residues. The germline CDR1 and CDR2 sequences are MRHNA and SNTAGT. CDR3 region: CASRGDRAYGYTF. In DNA, the CDR3 is TGTGCCAGCAGGGGGGACAGGGCGTATGGCTACACCTTC.

The rearrangement links TRBV7-7 to TRBJ2-5, with D possibly matching TRBD1 (5 bases). The CDR3 runs 13 residues. V lost 4 bases and J 2 bases, leaving 8 bases between the germline ends. Germline lookup yields CDR1 SSHAT and CDR2 FNYEAQ (reference sequence). The CDR3 sequence: CASSSDRQETQYF. The CDR3 nucleotides are TGTGCCAGCAGCTCCGACAGACAAGAGACCCAGTACTTC.

J is TRBJ1-5 and V is TRBV30, with a weak D call TRBD1 (5 bases). This CDR3 is 13 amino acids long. V lost 4 bases to trimming and J lost 3 bases, with 10 bases between them. Germline values: CDR1 GTSNPN, CDR2 SVGIG (reference sequence). CDR3 sequence (DNA): TGTGCCTGGAACGGGGGAGACAATCAGCCCCAGCATTTT. Protein product: CAWNGGDNQPQHF.

The chain has TRBV6-1 and TRBJ2-3; 11 bases align to TRBD1. The CDR3 length is 14 residues. Germline V gene lookup returns CDR1 MNHNS and CDR2 SASEGT. After removal of 8 bases from V and 4 bases from J, the junction contained 5 bases not matched to a gene. The CDR3 protein is CASVPGQGADTQYF. The CDR3 DNA reads TGTGCCAGCGTCCCGGGACAGGGGGCAGATACGCAGTATTTT.

This chain uses TRBV5-4 with TRBJ2-7, with 13 bases identical to TRBD2. Looked up from germline, CDR1 is SGHNT and CDR2 is YYREEE (reference sequence). The CDR3 is 16 residues long. V was clipped by 3 bases and J by 2 bases; unmatched bases: 5. The DNA for the CDR3 is TGTGCCAGCAGCTCCGGGACTAGCGGGGTTACCTACGAGCAGTACTTC. Encoded protein: CASSSGTSGVTYEQYF.

In its sample, this clone was seen a few times. V usage is TRBV27 and J usage is TRBJ2-3, with TRBD1 identical over 10 bases. V lost 7 bases, J lost 2 bases, and 9 bases stayed unmatched. Germline assignment: CDR1 MNHEY and CDR2 SMNVEV (reference sequence). This CDR3 spans 16 amino acids. The CDR3 sequence is CASNRDGTGDTDTQYF. The CDR3 nucleotides read TGTGCCAGCAACCGGGACGGGACAGGGGACACAGATACGCAGTATTTT.

The chain has TRBV27 and TRBJ2-6, with D tentatively TRBD1 or TRBD2 (5 bases each). V was cut by 5 bases and J by 1 base, with 9 bases left in between. The CDR3 loop spans 15 amino acids. Germline loops: CDR1 MNHEY, CDR2 SMNVEV (reference sequence). In DNA form, the CDR3 reads TGTGCCAGCAGTCCCGAGGGGTCTGGGGCCAACGTCCTGACTTTC. Translated, it gives CASSPEGSGANVLTF.

The V call is TRBV11-3, the J call TRBJ1-2; D remains ambiguous. This CDR3 has 14 residues. Germline V gene data show CDR1 as SGHNT and CDR2 as YENEEA. The V end lost 2 bases, the J end lost 2 bases, and 9 bases lay between the germline ends. CDR3 residues: CASSLPGSNYGYTF. CDR3 DNA: TGTGCCAGCAGCTTACCGGGCAGCAACTATGGCTACACCTTC.

The V and J genes are TRBV7-2 and TRBJ1-6, with a tentative D call TRBD1 (5 bases). The CDR3 covers 17 residues. The ends were cut back, 1 base at V and 7 bases at J, with 17 bases in the middle. Germline loops: CDR1 SGHTA, CDR2 FQGNSA. The CDR3 coding sequence is TGTGCCAGCAGCTTAGGGGACTTACGGGATAGGAATTCACCCCTCCACTTT. Translating it yields CASSLGDLRDRNSPLHF.

The chain joins TRBV11-2 to TRBJ1-3; 7 bases line up with TRBD1. CDR1 and CDR2 from the germline V gene are SGHAT and FQNNGV. The CDR3 runs to 15 residues. With 5 bases clipped from V and 0 bases from J, the junction kept 4 bases outside the gene matches. Written as DNA, the CDR3 is TGTGCCAGCAGCCGACAGGGAGCCTCTGGAAACACCATATATTTT. Amino acids: CASSRQGASGNTIYF.

This chain uses TRBV29-1 with TRBJ2-1; 9 bases are shared with TRBD2. The junction had 16 bases not matched to a gene; V was cut back by 6 bases and J by 7 bases. This CDR3 spans 16 amino acids. The germline gives CDR1 SQVTM, CDR2 ANQGSEA. This CDR3 is CSVESPSAGGQNEQFF. The CDR3 nucleotides read TGCAGCGTCGAGTCTCCCTCGGCGGGGGGGCAGAATGAGCAGTTCTTC.

This chain connects TRBV7-2 to TRBJ2-3, with unresolved D. Germline V gives CDR1 SGHTA, CDR2 FQGNSA. The CDR3 is 12 residues long. Trimming removed 1 base from V and 10 bases from J, with 9 bases in between. For the CDR3, the DNA is TGTGCCAGCAGCTTAGAGGGCGATCCGCAGTATTTT. Translated, it gives CASSLEGDPQYF.

V is TRBV6-7 and J is TRBJ1-1, with TRBD1 as a possible D gene (5 bases). TRBV6-7 qualifies as an ORF whose function is uncertain. V was trimmed by 7 bases and J by 7 bases, leaving 16 bases between them. The CDR3 is 13 amino acids. This chain's CDR3 is CASKPGPGDEAFF. CDR3 sequence (DNA): TGTGCCAGCAAACCGGGCCCGGGGGATGAAGCTTTCTTT.

The chain couples TRBV4-2 to TRBJ1-3; D not resolved. Trimming left V 2 bases short and J 0 bases short, with 14 bases between. Germline CDR1 and CDR2: LGHNA and YNFKEQ. The CDR3 has 17 amino acids. CDR3 amino acids: CASSQPAPGNSGNTIYF. The CDR3 DNA sequence: TGTGCCAGCAGCCAACCTGCCCCCGGCAACTCTGGAAACACCATATATTTT.

This clone was seen a handful of times. The chain combines TRBV5-8 with TRBJ1-1, with D possibly matching TRBD1 (6 bases). V lost 1 base and J 1 base, leaving 14 bases between the germline ends. CDR3 length: 16 amino acids. Germline V gene data show CDR1 as SGHTS and CDR2 as YDEGEE. The CDR3 DNA sequence: TGTGCCAGCAGCTTGTGGGAGGACAGCTCGAACACTGAAGCTTTCTTT. It is translated as CASSLWEDSSNTEAFF. The full variable domain, its missing parts supplied by reference TRBV5-8 and TRBJ1-1, is EAGVTQSPTHLIKTRGQQATLRCSPISGHTSVYWYQQALGLGLQFLLWYDEGEERNRGNFPPRFSGRQFPNYSSELNVNALELEDSALYLCASSLWEDSSNTEAFFGQGTRLTVV.

The genes are TRBV5-6 and TRBJ2-1; D is tentatively TRBD1 or TRBD2 (6 bases each). The CDR3 extends over 15 amino acids. Trimming stripped 1 base from V and 9 bases from J, with 17 bases between. Germline V CDR1 and CDR2: SGHDT, YYEEEE. DNA of the CDR3: TGTGCCAGCAGCTTGAGGGGGAGGAAGTTTGCTGAGCAGTTCTTC. Its translation: CASSLRGRKFAEQFF. The full variable domain, completed using reference TRBV5-6 and TRBJ2-1, is DAGVTQSPTHLIKTRGQQVTLRCSPKSGHDTVSWYQQALGQGPQFIFQYYEEEERQRGNFPDRFSGHQFPNYSSELNVNALLLGDSALYLCASSLRGRKFAEQFFGPGTRLTVL.

The chain employs TRBV2 and TRBJ2-3, with TRBD1 matching over 11 bases. With 3 bases clipped from V and 6 bases from J, the junction kept 8 bases outside the gene matches. The CDR3 runs 16 residues. Germline V CDR1 and CDR2: SNHLY, FYNNEI. The CDR3 DNA reads TGTGCCAGCAGTGAGGGGACAGGGGGGATCAAGGATACGCAGTATTTT. Residues: CASSEGTGGIKDTQYF.

The rearrangement links TRBV18 to TRBJ2-5; maybe TRBD2 (7 bases). In germline, CDR1 is KGHSH, CDR2 LQKENI. The CDR3 runs to 17 residues. Trimming left V 0 bases short and J 1 base short, with 15 bases between. The CDR3 bases are TGTGCCAGCTCACCACCGGAGGGAGGGGGTCCCCAAGAGACCCAGTACTTC. Its translation: CASSPPEGGGPQETQYF.

The chain is built from TRBV19 and TRBJ1-2; D uncertain. V lost 6 bases to trimming and J lost 4 bases, with 15 bases between them. This CDR3 has 14 amino acids. The germline gives CDR1 LNHDA, CDR2 SQIVND (reference sequence). CDR3 sequence reads: CASSSLDNSYGYTF. CDR3 bases: TGTGCCAGTAGCAGTCTCGACAATAGCTATGGCTACACCTTC.

This clone came up a few times. The rearrangement uses TRBV6-5 and TRBJ1-2; no firm D call. The CDR3 is 12 amino acids. The germline gives CDR1 MNHEY, CDR2 SVGAGI. V lost 6 bases and J lost 4, with 9 bases in between. DNA for the CDR3: TGTGCCAGCAGCCCTAATTCCTATGGCTACACCTTC. Translating gives CASSPNSYGYTF.

This clone has more than one count but fewer than ten. The V and J genes are TRBV28 and TRBJ2-7, with 10 bases lining up with TRBD1. The germline CDR1 and CDR2 sequences are MDHEN and SYDVKM. This CDR3 has 20 amino acids. With 1 base clipped from V and 5 bases from J, the junction kept 20 bases outside the gene matches. CDR3 sequence (DNA): TGTGCCAGCAGTTTATCCGTCTCTGGGGTGAAATCCGGGACAGGGGACGAGCAGTACTTC. Translated: CASSLSVSGVKSGTGDEQYF.